This T cell receptor (beta chain) is drawn from a study of early T cells in non-severe SARS-CoV-2 infection. As for the study in general: Chains were unpaired, as sequencing was done on bulk RNA from unsorted whole blood.

The CDR3 is 13 amino acids. Trimming pared 3 bases from V and 7 bases from J, leaving 13 bases between. CDR1 is DFQATT, CDR2 SNEGSKA, per germline (reference sequence). Individual cDNA molecules carried attached unique molecular identifiers. One entry per CDR3 protein results from TCRdb running MiXCR on the 5' RACE reads. The sample carries around 30,000 distinct CDR3 sequences, 5% to 7% recorded once. Study conclusions and caveats: Private and CD4 specificities were missed by VDJdb matching, which favored anti-spike CD8 responses.

Comments on this clonotype: Its antigen is not known.

The chain has TRBV20-1 and TRBJ1-5; D might be TRBD1 (6 bases). The clonotype originates from an adult who was a healthcare worker with PCR-confirmed SARS-CoV-2 infection or an uninfected control (not recorded which). Source material: whole blood. CDR3 sequence (DNA): TGCAGTGCTAGTAGGGGGGTGGAACAGCCCCAGCATTTT. Its translation is CSASRGVEQPQHF.